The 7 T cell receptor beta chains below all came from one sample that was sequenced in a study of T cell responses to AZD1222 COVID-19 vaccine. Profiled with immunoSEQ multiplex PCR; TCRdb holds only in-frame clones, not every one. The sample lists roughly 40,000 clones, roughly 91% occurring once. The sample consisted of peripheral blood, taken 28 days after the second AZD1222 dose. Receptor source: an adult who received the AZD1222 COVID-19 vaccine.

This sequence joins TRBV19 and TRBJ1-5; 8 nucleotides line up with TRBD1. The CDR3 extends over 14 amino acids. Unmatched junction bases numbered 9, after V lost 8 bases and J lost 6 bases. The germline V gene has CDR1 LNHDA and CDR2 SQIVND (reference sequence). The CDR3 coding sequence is TGTGCCAGTTGTCGCGGGACAGGTTTTCAGCCCCAGCATTTT. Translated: CASCRGTGFQPQHF.

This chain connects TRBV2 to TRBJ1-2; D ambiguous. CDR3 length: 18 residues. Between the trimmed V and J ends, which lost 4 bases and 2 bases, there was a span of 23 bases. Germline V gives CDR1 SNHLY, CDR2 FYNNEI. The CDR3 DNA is TGTGCCAGCAGTGGTAGTTGGCTGGCCACTCGGGAAAACTATGGCTACACCTTC. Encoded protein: CASSGSWLATRENYGYTF. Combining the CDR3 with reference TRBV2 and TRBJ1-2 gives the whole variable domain EPEVTQTPSHQVTQMGQEVILRCVPISNHLYFYWYRQILGQKVEFLVSFYNNEISEKSEIFDDQFSVERPDGSNFTLKIRSTKLEDSAMYFCASSGSWLATRENYGYTFGSGTRLTVV.

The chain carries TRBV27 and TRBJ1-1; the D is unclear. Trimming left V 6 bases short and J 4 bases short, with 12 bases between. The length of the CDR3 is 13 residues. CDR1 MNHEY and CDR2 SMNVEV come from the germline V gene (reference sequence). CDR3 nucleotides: TGTGCCAGCAGCACGGGAATGGCCACTGAAGCTTTCTTT. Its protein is CASSTGMATEAFF.

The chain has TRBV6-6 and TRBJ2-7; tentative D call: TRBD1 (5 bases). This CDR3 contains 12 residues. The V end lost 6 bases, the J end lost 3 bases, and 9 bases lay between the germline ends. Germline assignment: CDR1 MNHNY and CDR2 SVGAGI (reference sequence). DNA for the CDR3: TGTGCCAGCAGCCCTAGGGGCTACGAGCAGTACTTC. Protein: CASSPRGYEQYF.

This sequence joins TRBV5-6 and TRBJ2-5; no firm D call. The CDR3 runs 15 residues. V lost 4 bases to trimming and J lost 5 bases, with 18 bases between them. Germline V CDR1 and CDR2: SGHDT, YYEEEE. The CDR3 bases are TGTGCCAGCAGCCAAGGGATGTTGGGTTGGGAGACCCAGTACTTC. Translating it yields CASSQGMLGWETQYF.

The CDR3: CASSLLVGLSYEQYF. The CDR3 DNA follows: TGTGCCAGCAGTTTACTCGTAGGCCTCTCCTACGAGCAGTACTTC. The V call is TRBV6-5, the J call TRBJ2-7; the D is unclear. The V end lost 4 bases, the J end lost 0 bases, and 13 bases lay between the germline ends. The CDR3 consists of 15 residues. The germline V gene has CDR1 MNHEY and CDR2 SVGAGI.

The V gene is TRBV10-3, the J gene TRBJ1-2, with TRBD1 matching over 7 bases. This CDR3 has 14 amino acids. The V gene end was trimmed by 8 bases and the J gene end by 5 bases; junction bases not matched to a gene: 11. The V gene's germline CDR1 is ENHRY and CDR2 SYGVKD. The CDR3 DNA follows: TGTGCCATCCGCCCCTCCGAGACAGGGTATGGCTACACCTTC. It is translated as CAIRPSETGYGYTF.